The 31 T cell receptor beta chains presented below share a single source sample, sequenced in a study of T cell clonality in common variable immunodeficiency. Profiled with immunoSEQ multiplex PCR; TCRdb holds only in-frame clones, not every one. The data show approximately 51,000 clones, with none appearing a single time. Sequencing was carried out using peripheral blood mononuclear cells. These receptors all stem from a person aged 18 to 75 in good health.

The sample holds many counts of this clone. The read finishes 3 residues shy of the CDR3 end, and the germline J gene is used to complete it. The chain employs TRBV10-3 and TRBJ1-6; D gene ambiguous. There are 13 residues in the CDR3. Germline CDR1 and CDR2: ENHRY and SYGVKD. CDR3: CAISEVKGASLHF. CDR3 DNA (partial): TGTGCCATCAGTGAGGTGAAGGGCGCCTCC.

In this sample, this clone turned up many times. The CDR3 is cut off 3 residues early in the read; its end comes from the germline J gene. The chain has TRBV6-2 or TRBV6-3 and TRBJ2-7; D might be TRBD1 (6 bases). Germline CDR1 is MNHEY and CDR2 is SVGEGT. The V gene lost 6 bases and the J gene lost 6 bases, with 18 bases spanning the gap. The CDR3 runs to 14 residues. CDR3 DNA, as far as it was read: TGTGCCAGCAGATCCGACAGACAGGTCTCCGAG. This sequence encodes CASRSDRQVSE. The full-length CDR3 reads as CASRSDRQVSEQYF.

This clone was recorded many times. The read stops 3 residues short of the end of the CDR3; the missing end is completed from the germline J gene. The chain employs TRBV10-3 and TRBJ2-7; the D gene is possibly TRBD1 (5 bases). CDR1 and CDR2 from the germline V gene are ENHRY and SYGVKD. The V end lost 0 bases, the J end lost 2 bases, and 11 bases lay between the germline ends. This CDR3 spans 15 amino acids. CDR3 in amino acids: CAISESPGNTYEQYF. The sequenced CDR3 bases are TGTGCCATCAGTGAGTCGCCAGGGAACACCTACGAG.

This clone was seen many times. Read data end 3 residues before the CDR3 end; the end is taken from the germline J gene. The V and J genes are TRBV5-4 and TRBJ2-5; tentatively, D is TRBD2 (5 bases). The CDR3 runs 11 residues. V was shortened by 4 bases and J by 5 bases, with 6 bases between the two germline ends. Germline loops: CDR1 SGHNT, CDR2 YYREEE (reference sequence). The DNA read from the CDR3 is TGTGCCAGCAGCGGCGGGGAGACC. Residues: CASSGGET. In full, the CDR3 is CASSGGETQYF.

A word on this clone: The CDR3 is cut off 3 residues early in the read; its end comes from the germline J gene. The rearrangement uses TRBV6-2 or TRBV6-3 and TRBJ1-2, with 9 nucleotides matching TRBD1. Germline CDR1 MNHEY, CDR2 SVGEGT. CDR3 length: 16 amino acids. CDR3 in amino acids: CASSRNRGHNYNDYTF. Partial CDR3 DNA: TGTGCCAGCAGTAGAAACAGGGGGCATAACTACAATGAC.

This clone occurred many times. The read is 3 residues too short to cover the CDR3 end, so that end is filled in from the germline J gene. The chain carries TRBV5-5 and TRBJ1-5, with TRBD1 matching 7 bases. The germline gives CDR1 SGHKS, CDR2 YYEKEE (reference sequence). The CDR3 length is 15 residues. With 1 base clipped from V and 4 bases from J, the junction kept 5 bases outside the gene matches. CDR3 protein: CASSLRPGGNQPQHF. The CDR3 bases that were read are TGTGCCAGCAGCTTGAGGCCAGGGGGGAATCAGCCC. Supplemented by reference TRBV5-5 and TRBJ1-5, the full variable domain reads DAGVTQSPTHLIKTRGQQVTLRCSPISGHKSVSWYQQVLGQGPQFIFQYYEKEERGRGNFPDRFSARQFPNYSSELNVNALLLGDSALYLCASSLRPGGNQPQHFGDGTRLSIL.

This clone was counted at least ten times. The read stops 3 residues short of the end of the CDR3; the missing end is completed from the germline J gene. This rearrangement joins TRBV5-1 to TRBJ1-5; 8 nucleotides align to TRBD1. Trimming removed 7 bases from V and 3 bases from J; junction bases left unmatched: 3. The CDR3 is made up of 13 amino acids. The V gene's germline CDR1 is SGHRS and CDR2 YFSETQ. The part of the CDR3 DNA that was read is TGCGCCAGCGGACAGGGACCCAATCAGCCC. Its translation is CASGQGPNQP. The CDR3 reads in full as CASGQGPNQPQHF.

This clone has ten or more counts. The covered CDR3 bases are TGTGCCAGCAGCCGATCGACTAGCGGACAAGAGACC. Amino acid sequence: CASSRSTSGQET. The full-length CDR3 reads as CASSRSTSGQETQYF. The genes are TRBV14 and TRBJ2-5, with TRBD2 identical over 9 bases. The read is 3 residues too short to cover the CDR3 end, so that end is filled in from the germline J gene. From germline, CDR1 is SGHDN and CDR2 FVKESK. Germline trimming cut 4 bases from V and 2 bases from J; bases unmatched to any gene: 5. The CDR3 length is 15 residues.

This clone showed up many times. The read ends 3 residues shy of where the CDR3 ends; the end is completed using the germline J gene. The chain uses TRBV4-2 and TRBJ1-2; 7 nucleotides match TRBD1. The CDR3 loop spans 14 amino acids. Germline trimming cut 4 bases from V and 1 base from J; bases unmatched to any gene: 3. Germline values: CDR1 LGHNA, CDR2 YNFKEQ. CDR3 in amino acids: CASSLQGRNYGYTF. CDR3 DNA, as far as it was read: TGTGCCAGCAGCCTACAGGGGCGTAACTATGGC.

This clone was picked up many times. The read ends 3 residues before the CDR3 terminus; that terminus is restored from the germline J gene. J is TRBJ2-3 and V is TRBV19; 7 positions match TRBD1. The germline gives CDR1 LNHDA, CDR2 SQIVND (reference sequence). The CDR3 is 13 residues long. The CDR3 loop is CATGEQVSDTQYF. Incomplete CDR3 DNA: TGTGCAACAGGGGAACAGGTCTCAGATACG.

This clone was detected ten times or more. The read terminates 3 residues ahead of where the CDR3 ends, so the germline J gene completes it. The chain couples TRBV6-2 or TRBV6-3 to TRBJ2-7; 7 positions agree with TRBD1. This CDR3 has 17 residues. Per the germline V gene, CDR1 is MNHEY and CDR2 is SVGEGT. V was clipped by 0 bases and J by 4 bases; unmatched bases: 12. The sequenced CDR3 bases are TGTGCCAGCAGTTACTCGATAGGGGGCCTAAATCCGTACGAG. Its translation: CASSYSIGGLNPYE. From start to end, the CDR3 is CASSYSIGGLNPYEQYF.

This clone was counted ten times or more. Sequencing ends 3 residues short of the CDR3 end; the germline J gene provides the rest. The chain combines TRBV4-2 with TRBJ2-3; no definite D call. Germline assignment: CDR1 LGHNA and CDR2 YNFKEQ. V was trimmed by 0 bases and J by 6 bases, leaving 10 bases between them. CDR3 length: 14 amino acids. CDR3: CASSQEAPLDTQYF. The CDR3 bases that were read are TGTGCCAGCAGCCAAGAGGCCCCTTTGGATACG.

This clone was counted ten times or more. The sequenced fragment ends 3 residues before the CDR3 boundary, so the rest is inferred from the germline J gene. V and J are TRBV29-1 and TRBJ2-5, with D uncertain. The CDR3 loop spans 13 amino acids. CDR1 is SQVTM and CDR2 is ANQGSEA in the germline V gene. Trimming removed 4 bases at V and 7 bases at J, with 16 bases between. Partial CDR3 DNA: TGCAGCGTTGGGGCCTCGGCCCCTGGGACC. Translating it yields CSVGASAPGT. The CDR3 as a whole reads CSVGASAPGTQYF.

To note about this clone: Read coverage stops 3 residues before the CDR3 terminus; the germline J gene supplies the remainder. The chain is built from TRBV20-1 and TRBJ1-1; D is possibly TRBD1 (6 bases). CDR1 is DFQATT and CDR2 is SNEGSKA in the germline V gene (reference sequence). The CDR3 has 14 residues. The CDR3 protein is CSARLAGGPETAFF. CDR3 DNA, as far as it was read: TGCAGTGCTAGACTAGCGGGGGGGCCAGAGACA.

This clone was found many times. The CDR3 end falls 3 residues outside the read, so it is completed with the germline J gene. This chain links TRBV30 with TRBJ2-3; D remains unclear. Trimming pared 6 bases from V and 6 bases from J, leaving 19 bases between. CDR3 size: 14 residues. Looked up from germline, CDR1 is GTSNPN and CDR2 is SVGIG (reference sequence). The CDR3: CACCLEILADTQYF. CDR3 DNA (partial): TGTGCCTGTTGTCTAGAGATTTTAGCCGATACG.

This clone came up many times. The sequence runs out 3 residues before the end of the CDR3; the remainder is reconstructed from the germline J gene. This chain connects TRBV30 to TRBJ1-1; the D gene is possibly TRBD1 (5 bases). Germline assignment: CDR1 GTSNPN and CDR2 SVGIG (reference sequence). V was clipped by 5 bases and J by 1 base, with 14 bases between them. The CDR3 runs 14 residues. Here the CDR3 reads CAWDGTGTNTEAFF. The covered CDR3 bases are TGTGCCTGGGATGGAACAGGAACGAACACTGAA.

This clone was seen more than once but under ten times. The read stops 3 residues short of the end of the CDR3; the missing end is completed from the germline J gene. This rearrangement joins TRBV5-1 to TRBJ2-5; a weak D match, TRBD1 (7 bases). CDR3 size: 15 residues. CDR1 is SGHRS, CDR2 YFSETQ, per germline. The V gene lost 4 bases and the J gene lost 7 bases, with 20 bases spanning the gap. The CDR3 sequence: CASSPGGGGVGTQYF. The CDR3 DNA, read in part, is TGCGCCAGCAGCCCTGGCGGAGGGGGCGTTGGGACC.

This clone was recorded many times. The read ends 3 residues before the CDR3 terminus; that terminus is restored from the germline J gene. The rearrangement links TRBV6-7 to TRBJ2-7; no firm D call. TRBV6-7 is an ORF; its function is uncertain. Trimming took off 4 bases at V and 6 bases at J, with 16 bases between the two ends. The CDR3 is 14 amino acids. CDR3 DNA, as far as it was read: TGTGCCAGCAGTTTTGAAGGGCTCCTCCCCGAG. Protein product: CASSFEGLLPE. The full CDR3 reads CASSFEGLLPEQYF.

This clone was seen repeatedly, ten times or more. Coverage ceases 3 residues before the CDR3 finishes, and the germline J gene fills in the end. The J gene is TRBJ1-2, the V gene TRBV6-1; the D gene is possibly TRBD1 (6 bases). The CDR3 totals 14 residues. Deletions cut 4 bases from V and 4 bases from J, with 13 bases between. Germline assignment: CDR1 MNHNS and CDR2 SASEGT. CDR3 DNA (partial): TGTGCCAGCAGTGGCCGGGACACCCGCTATGGC. Translating gives CASSGRDTRYG. The entire CDR3 protein is CASSGRDTRYGYTF.

This clone was observed at least ten times. The missing CDR3 end, 3 residues past where the read stops, is filled in from the germline J gene. The chain uses TRBV7-8 and TRBJ2-1, with 14 bases identical to TRBD2. Unmatched junction bases numbered 7, after V lost 1 base and J lost 8 bases. CDR3 size: 17 residues. CDR1 is SGHVS, CDR2 FQNEAQ, per germline. CDR3 DNA, as far as it was read: TGTGCCAGCAGCTTAGGATGGACTAGCGGGGGGTATGATGAG. Protein: CASSLGWTSGGYDE. In full, the CDR3 is CASSLGWTSGGYDEQFF.

This clone has only a few counts. The CDR3 goes on 3 residues after the read ends, and that part is filled in from the germline J gene. The chain joins TRBV11-3 to TRBJ2-3; 7 nucleotides match TRBD1. Per the germline V gene, CDR1 is SGHNT and CDR2 is YENEEA. The CDR3 covers 13 residues. CDR3 DNA, as far as it was read: TGTGCCAGCAGCTTCGGGACAGAAGAGACG. It is translated as CASSFGTEET. The CDR3, in full, reads CASSFGTEETQYF.

This clone was seen ten or more times. The missing CDR3 end, 3 residues past where the read stops, is filled in from the germline J gene. The gene calls are TRBV19 and TRBJ1-2; D possibly corresponds to TRBD1 (5 bases). CDR1 is LNHDA and CDR2 is SQIVND in the germline V gene (reference sequence). The CDR3 is 15 residues long. The sequenced CDR3 bases are TGTGCCAGTAGTATAGGAGGTGTGACAGTCGACGGC. It encodes CASSIGGVTVDG. The full CDR3 is CASSIGGVTVDGYTF. Supplemented by reference TRBV19 and TRBJ1-2, the full variable domain reads DGGITQSPKYLFRKEGQNVTLSCEQNLNHDAMYWYRQDPGQGLRLIYYSQIVNDFQKGDIAEGYSVSREKKESFPLTVTSAQKNPTAFYLCASSIGGVTVDGYTFGSGTRLTVV.

This clone has a count of ten or more. Sequencing ends 3 residues short of the CDR3 end; the germline J gene provides the rest. The genes are TRBV30 and TRBJ2-6; a weak D match, TRBD1 (6 bases). Trimming took 4 bases from V and 2 from J, leaving 9 bases between them. CDR3 length equals 14 residues. Germline V gene lookup returns CDR1 GTSNPN and CDR2 SVGIG (reference sequence). The CDR3 is CAWTQGTGANVLTF. The part of the CDR3 DNA that was read is TGTGCCTGGACACAGGGAACTGGGGCCAACGTC.

This clone was found many times. A much larger clonotype is one base distant, so this may be a read error. The read gets to within 3 residues of the CDR3 end, and the germline J gene fills in the rest. The chain has TRBV29-1 and TRBJ2-2; D is perhaps TRBD1 (6 bases). The CDR3 is 15 amino acids. Germline CDR1 reads SQVTM; CDR2 reads ANQGSEA. The CDR3 here is CSVSINRAGANVLFF. The CDR3 DNA, read in part, is TGCAGCGTTTCCATTAACAGGGCTGGGGCCAACGTG.

This clone was counted many times. The CDR3 extends 3 residues past the end of the read, so its final part is completed from the germline J gene. The chain combines TRBV7-6 with TRBJ2-2; TRBD2 agrees at 9 bases. Germline V gene data show CDR1 as SGHVS and CDR2 as FNYEAQ. The CDR3 has 16 residues. After removal of 2 bases from V and 4 bases from J, the junction contained 5 bases not matched to a gene. CDR3 protein: CASSLSSGGITGELFF. The covered CDR3 bases are TGTGCCAGCAGCTTAAGTAGCGGGGGAATCACCGGGGAG.

In this sample, this clone turned up many times. The CDR3 end lies 3 residues beyond the end of the read and is filled in from the germline J gene. The J gene is TRBJ2-2, the V gene TRBV7-7, with TRBD1 matching 7 bases. With V trimmed by 4 bases and J by 5 bases, 1 base remained unmatched. This CDR3 comprises 13 residues. The V gene's germline CDR1 is SSHAT and CDR2 FNYEAQ (reference sequence). Incomplete CDR3 DNA: TGTGCCAGCAGCTACAGGGGTACCGGGGAG. It is translated as CASSYRGTGE. The entire CDR3 protein reads CASSYRGTGELFF.

This clone was seen ten or more times. Read data end 3 residues before the CDR3 end; the end is taken from the germline J gene. This rearrangement joins TRBV28 to TRBJ2-2, with 8 nucleotides matching TRBD1. Germline V CDR1 and CDR2: MDHEN, SYDVKM. There are 15 residues in the CDR3. V dropped 9 bases and J dropped 0; count of bases not matched to a gene: 6. CDR3 bases read: TGTGCCAGTAAAACAGGGGGAACGAACACCGGGGAG. Amino acids: CASKTGGTNTGE. The full CDR3 reads CASKTGGTNTGELFF. The whole variable domain, filled in from reference TRBV28 and TRBJ2-2, reads DVKVTQSSRYLVKRTGEKVFLECVQDMDHENMFWYRQDPGLGLRLIYFSYDVKMKEKGDIPEGYSVSREKKERFSLILESASTNQTSMYLCASKTGGTNTGELFFGEGSRLTVL.

This clone appeared many times. The CDR3 extends 3 residues past the end of the read, so its final part is completed from the germline J gene. The rearrangement links TRBV19 to TRBJ2-5; 7 nucleotides agree with TRBD1. With V trimmed by 4 bases and J by 3 bases, 5 bases remained unmatched. The length of the CDR3 is 14 residues. Germline V gene data show CDR1 as LNHDA and CDR2 as SQIVND (reference sequence). The sequenced part of the CDR3 DNA is TGTGCCAGTAGTACCAGACAGGGAAAAGAGACC. This translates into CASSTRQGKET. The full CDR3 protein is CASSTRQGKETQYF.

This clone was seen repeatedly, ten times or more. The read halts 3 residues ahead of the CDR3 end, with the missing end drawn from the germline J gene. The rearrangement joins TRBV5-4 to TRBJ2-1; 8 positions match TRBD1. Per the germline V gene, CDR1 is SGHNT and CDR2 is YYREEE (reference sequence). The CDR3 consists of 15 residues. V gave up 4 bases and J gave up 0 bases; unmatched junction bases: 3. The CDR3 bases that were read are TGTGCCAGCAGCCTCGACAGGGGCTCCTACAATGAG. Protein product: CASSLDRGSYNE. The full CDR3 protein reads CASSLDRGSYNEQFF.

This clone was detected ten times or more. The read gets to within 3 residues of the CDR3 end, and the germline J gene fills in the rest. The V call is TRBV29-1, the J call TRBJ1-2, with D perhaps TRBD1 (5 bases). The germline gives CDR1 SQVTM, CDR2 ANQGSEA. Trimming removed 6 bases at V and 3 bases at J, with 8 bases between. This CDR3 spans 11 amino acids. The CDR3 region is CSVVTDYGYTF. Partial CDR3 DNA: TGCAGCGTGGTGACAGACTATGGC.

This clone showed up many times. The read is 3 residues too short to cover the CDR3 end, so that end is filled in from the germline J gene. The V and J genes are TRBV7-2 and TRBJ1-4; D gene unclear. Trimming removed 6 bases at V and 10 bases at J, with 18 bases between. The CDR3 contains 14 residues. Germline V gene data show CDR1 as SGHTA and CDR2 as FQGNSA. Partial CDR3 DNA: TGTGCCAGCAGTCGAAGGCGGGGATCGGGAAAA. Encoded protein: CASSRRRGSGK. The full CDR3 sequence reads CASSRRRGSGKLFF.